Shown below are 24 T cell receptor beta chains from a single sample sequenced in a study of a mutant IDH1 vaccine in newly diagnosed glioma. Time point specified: week 35, safety follow-up. Doses of 300 ug of mutant IDH1 20-mer peptide were given with topical imiquimod. Assay used: immunoSEQ multiplex PCR; TCRdb lists only in-frame clones, some missing. The sample holds some 61,000 clones, 80% to 85% seen once. These TCRs' antigens remain unknown. The input for sequencing was PBMCs, taken from a glioma patient whose treatment included an IDH1 peptide vaccine. These receptors originate from a man in his late teens or twenties with glioma.

The chain joins TRBV10-2 to TRBJ2-7; the D is unclear. Between the trimmed V and J ends, which lost 6 bases and 0 bases, there was a span of 9 bases. This CDR3 spans 13 amino acids. The germline V gene encodes CDR1 WSHSY and CDR2 SAAADI. CDR3 region: CASSRISSYEQYF. The CDR3 region has the DNA TGCGCCAGCAGCCGAATTTCCTCCTACGAGCAGTACTTC.

On this clone: Other DNA sequences of this sample code for an identical CDR3. V gene TRBV20-1 combines with J gene TRBJ1-2; D uncertain. CDR1 DFQATT and CDR2 SNEGSKA come from the germline V gene (reference sequence). The CDR3 sequence is 11 residues long. V was clipped by 6 bases and J by 2 bases, with 7 bases between them. This CDR3 is CSARRNYGYTF. CDR3 DNA: TGCAGTGCCCGACGGAACTATGGCTACACCTTC.

This clone was seen only a few times. This chain joins TRBV7-9 and TRBJ1-1; D remains ambiguous. The germline V gene has CDR1 SEHNR and CDR2 FQNEAQ (reference sequence). This CDR3 has 12 amino acids. V lost 0 bases and J lost 11, with 10 bases in between. The CDR3 bases are TGTGCCAGCAGCTTAGCGAAGGCCGGCGCTTTCTTT. This translates into CASSLAKAGAFF.

This clone has only one observation. The genes are TRBV30 and TRBJ1-6; D ambiguous. V lost 4 bases and J 2 bases, leaving 15 bases between the germline ends. The CDR3 is 16 amino acids. Germline lookup yields CDR1 GTSNPN and CDR2 SVGIG (reference sequence). The CDR3 loop reads CAWKLRRPAYNSPLHF. The CDR3 region has the DNA TGTGCCTGGAAACTACGACGCCCGGCCTATAATTCACCCCTCCACTTT.

The CDR3 nucleotides read TGTGCCATCAGTTCGGACAGGCGAGCCTACGAGCAGTACTTC. It encodes CAISSDRRAYEQYF. The chain combines TRBV10-3 with TRBJ2-7, with 7 nucleotides matching TRBD1. The germline V gene encodes CDR1 ENHRY and CDR2 SYGVKD. V lost 5 bases, J lost 2 bases, and 6 bases stayed unmatched. The CDR3 length is 14 residues.

V usage is TRBV6-5 and J usage is TRBJ2-7; D might be TRBD2 (5 bases). The CDR3 spans 11 residues. Germline CDR1 MNHEY, CDR2 SVGAGI. The ends were cut back, 11 bases at V and 3 bases at J, with 11 bases in the middle. This chain's CDR3 is CAAGGFYEQYF. The CDR3 DNA reads TGTGCCGCCGGCGGGTTCTACGAGCAGTACTTC.

The chain joins TRBV5-1 to TRBJ2-1; possibly TRBD1 for D (5 bases). Germline V gene lookup returns CDR1 SGHRS and CDR2 YFSETQ. V was cut by 7 bases and J by 0 bases, with 17 bases left in between. The CDR3 runs 16 residues. As DNA, the CDR3 is TGCGCCAGCGCGTTCTTGACAGCGAGCTCCTACAATGAGCAGTTCTTC. It translates to CASAFLTASSYNEQFF.

This chain connects TRBV30 to TRBJ1-1; 7 nucleotides agree with TRBD1. Trimming took 1 base from V and 1 from J; bases not matched to a gene: 0. This CDR3 contains 13 residues. CDR1 and CDR2 from the germline V gene are GTSNPN and SVGIG (reference sequence). The CDR3 here is CAWSGTGNTEAFF. CDR3 sequence (DNA): TGTGCCTGGAGTGGGACAGGGAACACTGAAGCTTTCTTT.

The chain uses TRBV7-2 and TRBJ1-2; 7 bases match TRBD1. The CDR3 totals 16 residues. V was pared by 5 bases and J by 8 bases, with 17 bases of the junction left unmatched. The germline V gene encodes CDR1 SGHTA and CDR2 FQGNSA. Here the CDR3 DNA reads TGTGCCAGCAGCCCTACTAACCAGGGGGGGCACATGGGCTACACCTTC. This codes for CASSPTNQGGHMGYTF.

The chain couples TRBV18 to TRBJ2-6; TRBD2 matches 7 bases. V shed 1 base and J 0 bases; nucleotides not matched to a gene: 0. Germline V CDR1 and CDR2: KGHSH, LQKENI. The CDR3 extends over 16 amino acids. CDR3 in DNA: TGTGCCAGCTCACCACGCGGGGGCTCTGGGGCCAACGTCCTGACTTTC. This codes for CASSPRGGSGANVLTF.

This rearrangement joins TRBV7-9 to TRBJ2-2; tentative D call: TRBD1 (5 bases). The CDR3 sequence is 13 residues long. CDR1 is SEHNR, CDR2 FQNEAQ, per germline (reference sequence). CDR3: CVFEGVNTGELFF. CDR3 in DNA: TGTGTCTTTGAAGGGGTGAACACCGGGGAGCTGTTTTTT. The variable domain in full, completed from reference TRBV7-9 and TRBJ2-2, reads DTGVSQNPRHKITKRGQNVTFRCDPISEHNRLYWYRQTLGQGPEFLTYFQNEAQLEKSRLLSDRFSAERPKGSFSTLEIQRTEQGDSAMYLCVFEGVNTGELFFGEGSRLTVL.

The chain is built from TRBV7-2 and TRBJ2-1, with 8 bases lining up with TRBD2. From germline, CDR1 is SGHTA and CDR2 FQGNSA. With V trimmed by 5 bases and J by 8 bases, 11 bases remained unmatched. The CDR3 is 15 amino acids. The CDR3 region is CASSDLGGELDEQFF. The CDR3 DNA reads as TGTGCCAGCAGCGACCTCGGGGGGGAGTTGGATGAGCAGTTCTTC.

The gene calls are TRBV7-2 and TRBJ2-6; no definite D call. V dropped 2 bases and J dropped 2 bases, with 13 bases sitting between them. This CDR3 region has 17 residues. Germline assignment: CDR1 SGHTA and CDR2 FQGNSA. The chain's CDR3 is CASSLLPGDTGANVLTF. Written as DNA, the CDR3 is TGTGCCAGCAGCTTACTTCCGGGCGATACTGGGGCCAACGTCCTGACTTTC.

This chain uses TRBV28 with TRBJ1-1, with D perhaps TRBD1 (5 bases). In germline, CDR1 is MDHEN, CDR2 SYDVKM. This CDR3 has 16 amino acids. The V end was cut by 6 bases, the J end by 2 bases, with 19 bases between. CDR3 nucleotide sequence: TGTGCCAGCAGGTTTTTGACAGAGAACAGCAACACTGAAGCTTTCTTT. It is translated as CASRFLTENSNTEAFF.

This clone was seen just once. This chain joins TRBV18 and TRBJ2-2; 10 bases fit TRBD2. Germline assignment: CDR1 KGHSH and CDR2 LQKENI. This CDR3 contains 17 residues. Trimming at V came to 4 bases and at J to 0 bases, leaving 5 bases not matched to a gene. As DNA, the CDR3 is TGTGCCAGCTCACGTCAAGGACTAGCGGCGAACACCGGGGAGCTGTTTTTT. Translating gives CASSRQGLAANTGELFF.

The chain couples TRBV6-6 to TRBJ1-1, with D unclear. The CDR3 runs 15 residues. Germline CDR1 is MNHNY and CDR2 is SVGAGI (reference sequence). The germline V and J ends were trimmed by 5 bases and 3 bases, with 16 bases remaining between them. The CDR3 region has the DNA TGTGCCAGCAGTACCACGACAAGAGGGTACACTGAAGCTTTCTTT. Translation: CASSTTTRGYTEAFF.

The chain carries TRBV5-1 and TRBJ2-2, with 11 bases identical to TRBD2. Per the germline V gene, CDR1 is SGHRS and CDR2 is YFSETQ. J gave up 4 bases and V 2 bases, and 1 base lay outside the gene matches. The CDR3 consists of 15 residues. The CDR3 sequence: CASSFSGGATGELFF. The CDR3 DNA is TGCGCCAGCAGCTTTAGCGGGGGGGCCACCGGGGAGCTGTTTTTT. The variable domain in full, with the rest retrieved from reference TRBV5-1 and TRBJ2-2, is KAGVTQTPRYLIKTRGQQVTLSCSPISGHRSVSWYQQTPGQGLQFLFEYFSETQRNKGNFPGRFSGRQFSNSRSEMNVSTLELGDSALYLCASSFSGGATGELFFGEGSRLTVL.

This clone showed up just a few times. The gene calls are TRBV6-6 and TRBJ1-1; D possibly corresponds to TRBD1 (5 bases). Trimming pared 7 bases from V and 3 bases from J, leaving 12 bases between. Per germline, CDR1 MNHNY and CDR2 SVGAGI (reference sequence). The CDR3 is made up of 13 amino acids. The CDR3 is CASTGGWDTEAFF. The CDR3 DNA reads TGTGCCAGCACCGGGGGGTGGGACACTGAAGCTTTCTTT.

The chain links TRBV19 to TRBJ1-2, with D perhaps TRBD1 (6 bases). Germline V lookup: CDR1 LNHDA, CDR2 SQIVND (reference sequence). The ends were cut back, 5 bases at V and 6 bases at J, with 13 bases in the middle. CDR3 length: 13 amino acids. CDR3 sequence (DNA): TGTGCCAGTAGTCCGTTTTACAGGGATGGCTACACCTTC. Its protein product is CASSPFYRDGYTF.

The CDR3 loop is CASSVEGQSYEQYF. In DNA form, the CDR3 reads TGTGCCAGCAGCGTAGAGGGACAGTCCTACGAGCAGTACTTC. The chain links TRBV9 to TRBJ2-7, with 7 bases fitting TRBD1. The CDR3 totals 14 residues. CDR1 is SGDLS and CDR2 is YYNGEE in the germline V gene. V lost 0 bases to trimming and J lost 1 base; unmatched junction nucleotides: 1.

The V and J genes are TRBV11-2 and TRBJ2-7; 7 nucleotides agree with TRBD1. The CDR3 runs to 14 residues. V was clipped by 5 bases and J by 3 bases; unmatched bases: 7. The germline V gene encodes CDR1 SGHAT and CDR2 FQNNGV. The CDR3 nucleotides read TGTGCCAGCAGCGGGGACAGCCAAGTCTACGAGCAGTACTTC. Protein: CASSGDSQVYEQYF.

The rearrangement uses TRBV15 and TRBJ2-7, with D unresolved. Between the trimmed V and J ends, which lost 0 bases and 2 bases, there was a span of 11 bases. This CDR3 comprises 15 residues. From germline, CDR1 is LNHNV and CDR2 YYDKDF (reference sequence). The CDR3 bases are TGTGCCACCAGCAGAGATGCAGGCTCTCCCTACGAGCAGTACTTC. Encoded protein: CATSRDAGSPYEQYF.

This sequence joins TRBV9 and TRBJ1-6; D possibly corresponds to TRBD1 (6 bases). The V end was cut by 0 bases, the J end by 9 bases, with 10 bases between. Germline CDR1 and CDR2: SGDLS and YYNGEE. The CDR3 has 14 residues. The CDR3 is CASSVGGPGSPLHF. DNA for the CDR3: TGTGCCAGCAGCGTAGGGGGGCCTGGTTCACCCCTCCACTTT.

J is TRBJ1-5 and V is TRBV19; D is perhaps TRBD1 (6 bases). CDR1 is LNHDA, CDR2 SQIVND, per germline (reference sequence). V lost 5 bases and J lost 2, with 7 bases in between. The CDR3 runs to 13 residues. The DNA of the CDR3 is TGTGCCAGTAGTGGGGGCGGCAATCAGCCCCAGCATTTT. Its translation is CASSGGGNQPQHF. The complete variable domain, with remaining parts taken from reference TRBV19 and TRBJ1-5, reads DGGITQSPKYLFRKEGQNVTLSCEQNLNHDAMYWYRQDPGQGLRLIYYSQIVNDFQKGDIAEGYSVSREKKESFPLTVTSAQKNPTAFYLCASSGGGNQPQHFGDGTRLSIL.